The rows below give T cell receptor beta chains drawn from one sample of a study of vaccination and CD4 T cells after COVID-19. TCRdb analysed the PCR reads with MiXCR anew, one entry per CDR3 protein. Among over 10,000 distinct CDR3 sequences listed, roughly 32% were seen once. These receptors are not linked to any known antigen. Sequenced input: cultured CD4+ T cells from blood. The receptor source for this set is a human donor with COVID-19. Both conserved end residues are part of each CDR3.

TRBJ2-3	TRBV7-9	CASNKPQGAGDTQYF
TRBJ1-4	TRBV10-2	CASREGTGRGNEKLFF
TRBJ1-2	TRBV28	CASSSTGRNYGYTF
TRBJ2-5	TRBV28	CASTLMGQGLRETQYF
TRBJ1-5	TRBV15	CATSRVNNVHNQPQHF
TRBJ1-6	TRBV9	CASSEGTGSNSPLHF
TRBJ1-2	TRBV3-1	CASSQLARQSGYTF
TRBJ1-5	TRBV6-2/TRBV6-3	CATRRDNSNQPQHF
TRBJ1-1	TRBV7-6	CASSPPRGQMNTEAFF
TRBJ1-4	TRBV25-1	CASSRPGSTNEKLFF
TRBJ1-5	TRBV2	CASVSGTERNQPQHF
TRBJ2-5	TRBV18	CASSLRIAGKQETQYF
TRBJ1-2	TRBV11-2	CASSPDRFVGYTF
TRBJ2-2	TRBV11-2	CASSRVQGATGELFF
TRBJ2-7	TRBV25-1	CASSEYSGATYEQYF
TRBJ2-2	TRBV19	CATRIGPNTGELFF
TRBJ2-7	TRBV19	CASSISLIYEQYF
TRBJ2-7	TRBV20-1	CSAGGLAGGYEQYF
TRBJ2-1	TRBV11-3	CASSLRVGTGVDEQFF
TRBJ1-1	TRBV9	CASSVEGHQYTEAFF
TRBJ1-5	TRBV4-2	CASSQDPRTYSNQPQHF
TRBJ2-5	TRBV9	CASSVNPQETQYF
TRBJ2-1	TRBV2	CASSEDRGDEQFF
TRBJ2-5	TRBV20-1	CSAITWGLGGQETQYF
TRBJ2-5	TRBV6-5	CASSSLLDPSPETQYF
TRBJ2-3	TRBV11-3	CASSPGARTDTQYF
TRBJ2-1	TRBV7-2	CASSLFEQFF
TRBJ2-3	TRBV20-1	CSARGVGRGVTTDTQYF
TRBJ2-5	TRBV24-1	CATSVGETQYF
TRBJ2-3	TRBV6-1	CASSIGGAPPDTQYF
TRBJ1-1	TRBV10-3	CAITQAPYQNTEAFF
TRBJ2-6	TRBV7-9	CASSTGSGANVLTF
TRBJ1-1	TRBV10-3	CAISPGTEAFF
TRBJ2-2	TRBV7-2	CASSKNRGNTGELFF
TRBJ2-7	TRBV10-3	CAISESGGLDSYEQYF
TRBJ2-3	TRBV19	CASTWSDTQYF
TRBJ2-7	TRBV5-8	CASSLVLIEQYF
TRBJ1-2	TRBV2	CASSEGLGVLGYTF
TRBJ1-2	TRBV29-1	CSVVRGQGFYGYTF
TRBJ2-3	TRBV30	CAWSVLGVGDTQYF
TRBJ2-1	TRBV12-3/TRBV12-4	CASTGATDEQFF
TRBJ2-7	TRBV5-8	CASSGATGKYEQYF
TRBJ1-5	TRBV5-1	CASSTGGGGNQPQHF
TRBJ2-3	TRBV7-8	CASSDGDLTDTQYF
TRBJ2-5	TRBV7-2	CASSLKVRAFQETQYF
TRBJ2-2	TRBV28	CAVWTDTGELFF
TRBJ1-4	TRBV7-2	CASSSRTGDEKLFF
TRBJ1-1	TRBV12-3/TRBV12-4	CASSPASQMNTEAFF
TRBJ1-6	TRBV19	CASSVDRVVSPLHF
TRBJ1-3	TRBV6-2/TRBV6-3	CASREARNTIYF
TRBJ2-3	TRBV20-1	CSARAPSGKLDTQYF
TRBJ2-1	TRBV11-3	CASSLGGSYNEQFF